The clone carrying this T cell receptor (beta chain) showed up many times. Its specificity is unknown. TCRdb ran MiXCR on the reads and lists one entry per CDR3 protein. The data hold about 360,000 distinct CDR3 sequences, with roughly 18% observed a single time. The CDR3 runs 11 residues. V was shortened by 0 bases and J by 4 bases, with 0 bases between the two germline ends. The V gene's germline CDR1 is MNHEY and CDR2 SVGEGT. The data were obtained in a study of T cell repertoires in cytomegalovirus infection. The study's findings and limits: Summed public TCR beta family frequency identified CMV carriers bearing the relevant HLA.

This sequence originates from a human donor in good health (CMV status not recorded). Some clones in this sample may be carry-over from other donors' samples. This chain connects TRBV6-2 or TRBV6-3 to TRBJ2-5; the D is unclear. What was sequenced was PBMCs. The CDR3 DNA is TGTGCCAGCAGTTACTCAGAGACCCAGTACTTC. It translates to CASSYSETQYF.